Described below is a single T cell receptor (beta chain) sequence and its context. CDR3 length equals 14 residues. Trimming took 4 bases from V and 7 from J; bases not matched to a gene: 6. The germline V gene has CDR1 MNHEY and CDR2 SVGEGT. The sample belongs to a study of blood T cell repertoires in COVID-19. Study context: Researchers got acute and convalescent COVID-19 samples from the United States, Italy and Spain. T cells, B-cell-depleted T cells, or PBMCs provided the cDNA or gDNA that served as material.

Authors' methods: How many nucleated cells were present was estimated from reference gene primer amplification. The method was immunoSEQ multiplex PCR; TCRdb's version includes in-frame clones alone and lacks a portion of them. V and J calls and clone size come straight from that table; D and trimming were deduced from the DNA. This sample carries 100,000 to 150,000 clones, about four fifths of them seen once, and the ten largest clones take 15% to 20%. The chain carries TRBV6-2 or TRBV6-3 and TRBJ2-4; TRBD1 agrees at 8 bases. Sequencing was performed on peripheral blood. This receptor was obtained from a woman in her fifties or sixties with acute or convalescent COVID-19. As DNA, the CDR3 is TGTGCCAGCAGTTCCTCCGACAGGGGCAACATTCAGTACTTC. Translating it yields CASSSSDRGNIQYF.